The 31 T cell receptor beta chains in this list originate from one sample, sequenced in a study of ipilimumab plus nivolumab after autologous stem cell transplantation (dated by TCRdb to 2020 to 2022). Library preparation used the immunoSEQ multiplex PCR assay. Held by TCRdb, this immuneACCESS table contains in-frame sequences only and omits some clones. Under half of the omission traces to an unresolved V gene where checked; the cause of the rest is unknown. Within this sample are approximately 84,000 clones, with 65% to 85% of them counted one time only. More than 2% of the sample goes to the ten largest clones. Specimen: PBMCs, collected in a trial of ipilimumab plus nivolumab as post-transplant consolidation. The source of these receptors is a male donor with diffuse large B-cell lymphoma.

The V gene is TRBV6-5, the J gene TRBJ1-2; D may be TRBD1 (5 bases). The germline V gene has CDR1 MNHEY and CDR2 SVGAGI. The ends were cut back, 10 bases at V and 2 bases at J, with 17 bases in the middle. CDR3 length: 14 amino acids. CDR3: CATRDLFRNYGYTF. The CDR3 bases are TGTGCCACCCGGGACCTCTTTCGGAACTATGGCTACACCTTC.

This chain uses TRBV7-3 with TRBJ1-6, with D perhaps matching TRBD1 (6 bases). V shed 4 bases and J shed 10 bases, with 14 bases lying between them. The germline V gene has CDR1 SGHTA and CDR2 FQGTGA. The CDR3 consists of 14 residues. CDR3 bases: TGTGCCAGCAGCTCGACAGGTCCACAGTCACCCCTCCACTTT. Amino acids: CASSSTGPQSPLHF. The entire variable domain, with the rest obtained from reference TRBV7-3 and TRBJ1-6, is as follows: GAGVSQTPSNKVTEKGKYVELRCDPISGHTALYWYRQSLGQGPEFLIYFQGTGAADDSGLPNDRFFAVRPEGSVSTLKIQRTERGDSAVYLCASSSTGPQSPLHFGNGTRLTVT.

CDR3 in amino acids: CASGQQETQYF. DNA of the CDR3: TGTGCCTCCGGACAGCAAGAGACCCAGTACTTC. This chain uses TRBV10-3 with TRBJ2-5; possible D gene TRBD1, 6 bases. V was trimmed by 11 bases and J by 2 bases, leaving 9 bases between them. This CDR3 region has 11 residues. CDR1 is ENHRY, CDR2 SYGVKD, per germline.

This clone came up once. The CDR3 here is CASSQEGYTAGNTIYF. The CDR3 DNA follows: TGCGCCAGCAGCCAAGAGGGCTACACTGCCGGAAACACCATATATTTT. V and J are TRBV4-1 and TRBJ1-3; D is unresolved. Germline CDR1 and CDR2: MGHRA and YSYEKL. V lost 0 bases, J lost 4 bases, and 13 bases lay in between. The CDR3 is 16 amino acids.

This clone was found many times. The rearrangement links TRBV18 to TRBJ1-2; no reliable D call. This CDR3 spans 14 amino acids. Germline V gives CDR1 KGHSH, CDR2 LQKENI. V lost 2 bases, J lost 1 base, and 8 bases lay in between. In nucleotides, the CDR3 is TGTGCCAGCTCACCATTCGAAAGTAACTATGGCTACACCTTC. Translated, it gives CASSPFESNYGYTF.

This chain connects TRBV7-8 to TRBJ2-3, with D maybe TRBD2 (6 bases). CDR3 length: 14 amino acids. Germline assignment: CDR1 SGHVS and CDR2 FQNEAQ. V was cut by 7 bases and J by 0 bases, with 11 bases left in between. The DNA for the CDR3 is TGTGCCAGCACCCTACTAGCTAGCACAGATACGCAGTATTTT. Its translation is CASTLLASTDTQYF.

This chain connects TRBV2 to TRBJ2-1, with 7 bases identical to TRBD2. V trimming: 7 bases; J trimming: 7 bases; junction bases outside the gene matches: 7. The CDR3 covers 13 residues. The germline CDR1 and CDR2 sequences are SNHLY and FYNNEI. The CDR3 DNA reads TGTGCCAGCAAAAACCGGGACTATAATGAGCAGTTCTTC. Encoded protein: CASKNRDYNEQFF.

The V gene is TRBV18, the J gene TRBJ1-2; TRBD1 matches 9 bases. The J segment lost 10 bases and the V segment lost 3 bases, leaving 6 bases of the junction unmatched. CDR1 is KGHSH, CDR2 LQKENI, per germline. The CDR3 is 13 amino acids. CDR3 sequence: CASSPGQGGTYTF. CDR3 sequence (DNA): TGTGCCAGCTCACCGGGACAGGGAGGCACCTACACCTTC.

This sequence joins TRBV15 and TRBJ1-1; D is ambiguous. The length of the CDR3 is 13 residues. Germline CDR1 reads LNHNV; CDR2 reads YYDKDF (reference sequence). The germline V and J ends were trimmed by 0 bases and 6 bases, with 8 bases remaining between them. CDR3 loop: CATSRDGWAEAFF. The CDR3 nucleotides are TGTGCCACCAGCAGAGATGGGTGGGCTGAAGCTTTCTTT. Using reference TRBV15 and TRBJ1-1 for the parts outside the CDR3, the full variable domain is DAMVIQNPRYQVTQFGKPVTLSCSQTLNHNVMYWYQQKSSQAPKLLFHYYDKDFNNEADTPDNFQSRRPNTSFCFLDIRSPGLGDTAMYLCATSRDGWAEAFFGQGTRLTVV.

This clone came up a few times. The chain carries TRBV7-8 and TRBJ2-2; 12 nucleotides agree with TRBD2. Losses at the gene ends were 5 bases for V and 5 bases for J; bases not matched to a gene: 6. Germline loops: CDR1 SGHVS, CDR2 FQNEAQ. CDR3 length equals 16 residues. The DNA for the CDR3 is TGTGCCAGCAGCAGACCTAGCGGGGGGGAAACCGGGGAGCTGTTTTTT. This sequence encodes CASSRPSGGETGELFF. The full variable domain, with the rest looked up from reference TRBV7-8 and TRBJ2-2, is GAGVSQSPRYKVAKRGQDVALRCDPISGHVSLFWYQQALGQGPEFLTYFQNEAQLDKSGLPSDRFFAERPEGSVSTLKIQRTQQEDSAVYLCASSRPSGGETGELFFGEGSRLTVL.

This clone occurred a few times. The chain has TRBV5-1 and TRBJ2-5; D is perhaps TRBD2 (5 bases). This CDR3 has 12 amino acids. Germline CDR1 is SGHRS and CDR2 is YFSETQ. Trimming stripped 9 bases from V and 10 bases from J, with 19 bases between. CDR3 in DNA: TGCGCCATCCCGGACTGTAAAGTTGACCAGTACTTC. This encodes CAIPDCKVDQYF.

V and J are TRBV7-2 and TRBJ1-2; a weak D match, TRBD1 (5 bases). Trimming took off 2 bases at V and 6 bases at J, with 10 bases between the two ends. CDR3 length: 13 residues. Germline CDR1 is SGHTA and CDR2 is FQGNSA. CDR3 in amino acids: CASSLSRDDGYTF. For the CDR3, the DNA is TGTGCCAGCAGCTTAAGCAGGGACGATGGCTACACCTTC. Full variable domain (outside the CDR3, taken from reference TRBV7-2 and TRBJ1-2): GAGVSQSPSNKVTEKGKDVELRCDPISGHTALYWYRQSLGQGLEFLIYFQGNSAPDKSGLPSDRFSAERTGGSVSTLTIQRTQQEDSAVYLCASSLSRDDGYTFGSGTRLTVV.

The chain couples TRBV5-1 to TRBJ2-1; D remains unclear. Germline CDR1 SGHRS, CDR2 YFSETQ. CDR3 length equals 14 residues. V was clipped by 6 bases and J by 5 bases, with 15 bases between them. This chain's CDR3 is CASTSDGTNNEQFF. CDR3 bases: TGCGCCAGCACGTCCGACGGTACCAACAATGAGCAGTTCTTC.

In DNA, the CDR3 is TGTGCCAGCAGCTTGGGACTAGCGGGGTACAATGAGCAGTTCTTC. It codes for CASSLGLAGYNEQFF. The J gene is TRBJ2-1, the V gene TRBV7-2; TRBD2 matches 13 bases. Germline V lookup: CDR1 SGHTA, CDR2 FQGNSA. CDR3 length: 15 amino acids. V gave up 3 bases and J gave up 4 bases; unmatched junction bases: 0.

The CDR3 sequence: CASSPPGLAYNEQFF. CDR3 nucleotides: TGTGCCAGCTCACCCCCGGGACTCGCATACAATGAGCAGTTCTTC. The rearrangement links TRBV18 to TRBJ2-1; weak D call: TRBD2 (6 bases). This CDR3 is built from 15 residues. Looked up from germline, CDR1 is KGHSH and CDR2 is LQKENI. The V end lost 3 bases, the J end lost 4 bases, and 13 bases lay between the germline ends. Looking up the rest from reference TRBV18 and TRBJ2-1 gives the full variable domain: NAGVMQNPRHLVRRRGQEARLRCSPMKGHSHVYWYRQLPEEGLKFMVYLQKENIIDESGMPKERFSAEFPKEGPSILRIQQVVRGDSAAYFCASSPPGLAYNEQFFGPGTRLTVL.

The gene calls are TRBV5-1 and TRBJ2-5; the D is unclear. This CDR3 has 11 residues. The germline CDR1 and CDR2 sequences are SGHRS and YFSETQ. The V end lost 2 bases, the J end lost 2 bases, and 1 base lay between the germline ends. CDR3 bases: TGCGCCAGCAGCTTACAAGAGACCCAGTACTTC. Its protein product is CASSLQETQYF. The variable domain in full, with the rest retrieved from reference TRBV5-1 and TRBJ2-5, is KAGVTQTPRYLIKTRGQQVTLSCSPISGHRSVSWYQQTPGQGLQFLFEYFSETQRNKGNFPGRFSGRQFSNSRSEMNVSTLELGDSALYLCASSLQETQYFGPGTRLLVL.

The chain employs TRBV18 and TRBJ1-5; a possible D gene is TRBD1 (5 bases). This CDR3 has 15 amino acids. Trimming took off 1 base at V and 5 bases at J, with 12 bases between the two ends. Germline CDR1 and CDR2: KGHSH and LQKENI. In DNA, the CDR3 is TGTGCCAGCTCACCACTTGGGGCAACAGATCAGCCCCAGCATTTT. Encoded protein: CASSPLGATDQPQHF.

The V and J genes are TRBV7-8 and TRBJ1-4; D gene ambiguous. Germline CDR1 and CDR2: SGHVS and FQNEAQ. This CDR3 spans 16 amino acids. V was trimmed by 4 bases and J by 9 bases, leaving 21 bases between them. The CDR3 reads CASSSFPKDQMKKLFF. The DNA for the CDR3 is TGTGCCAGCAGCTCGTTTCCTAAGGACCAGATGAAAAAACTGTTTTTT. Variable domain in full (rest from reference TRBV7-8 and TRBJ1-4): GAGVSQSPRYKVAKRGQDVALRCDPISGHVSLFWYQQALGQGPEFLTYFQNEAQLDKSGLPSDRFFAERPEGSVSTLKIQRTQQEDSAVYLCASSSFPKDQMKKLFFGSGTQLSVL.

This clone has only a few counts. The chain is built from TRBV18 and TRBJ2-3, with unresolved D. Looked up from germline, CDR1 is KGHSH and CDR2 is LQKENI. The V end lost 4 bases, the J end lost 0 bases, and 8 bases lay between the germline ends. This CDR3 has 14 residues. The CDR3 DNA reads TGTGCCAGCTCACTAGATGCAAGCACAGATACGCAGTATTTT. Protein sequence: CASSLDASTDTQYF.

This clone was detected only a few times. CDR3 sequence (DNA): TGTGCCAGCAGTTGGGACAGGGCGGAGACTGAAGCTTTCTTT. Protein sequence: CASSWDRAETEAFF. The gene calls are TRBV5-6 and TRBJ1-1; 9 bases are a match to TRBD1. Germline CDR1 is SGHDT and CDR2 is YYEEEE. The V segment lost 5 bases and the J segment 5 bases; nucleotides outside the gene matches: 7. The CDR3 length is 14 residues.

This chain links TRBV11-3 with TRBJ1-1, with D maybe TRBD1 (5 bases). The CDR3 covers 15 residues. V was shortened by 1 base and J by 1 base, with 10 bases between the two germline ends. Per germline, CDR1 SGHNT and CDR2 YENEEA. CDR3 coding DNA: TGTGCCAGCAGCTTAGGGGGCGCACGGAACACTGAAGCTTTCTTT. The encoded protein is CASSLGGARNTEAFF.

V and J are TRBV6-6 and TRBJ1-3; D ambiguous. Trimming removed 5 bases from V and 2 bases from J, with 10 bases in between. This CDR3 region has 14 residues. Germline CDR1 MNHNY, CDR2 SVGAGI (reference sequence). The CDR3 reads CASSRGAPGNTIYF. The CDR3 DNA reads TGTGCCAGCAGTCGGGGAGCACCTGGAAACACCATATATTTT.

V is TRBV19 and J is TRBJ1-2; no clear D. CDR3 length equals 13 residues. The germline CDR1 and CDR2 sequences are LNHDA and SQIVND (reference sequence). V shed 5 bases and J shed 3 bases, with 10 bases lying between them. DNA of the CDR3: TGTGCCAGTAGTTTCGGGCCGTACTATGGCTACACCTTC. It is translated as CASSFGPYYGYTF.

The chain has TRBV19 and TRBJ2-3; D not resolved. CDR1 and CDR2 (germline): LNHDA, SQIVND (reference sequence). The germline V and J ends were trimmed by 1 base and 2 bases, with 10 bases remaining between them. The CDR3 is 15 residues long. CDR3 DNA sequence: TGTGCCAGTAGTATAGCAGTACCAACCACAGATACGCAGTATTTT. The encoded protein is CASSIAVPTTDTQYF.

This clone was picked up a small number of times. This rearrangement joins TRBV7-8 to TRBJ1-6, with D possibly being TRBD1 (6 bases). Germline V lookup: CDR1 SGHVS, CDR2 FQNEAQ. V was pared by 0 bases and J by 8 bases, with 14 bases between. This CDR3 is 16 amino acids long. CDR3 bases: TGTGCCAGCAGCTTAGCGAACATGAGGGGGGATTCACCCCTCCACTTT. This codes for CASSLANMRGDSPLHF. The complete variable domain, with remaining parts taken from reference TRBV7-8 and TRBJ1-6, reads GAGVSQSPRYKVAKRGQDVALRCDPISGHVSLFWYQQALGQGPEFLTYFQNEAQLDKSGLPSDRFFAERPEGSVSTLKIQRTQQEDSAVYLCASSLANMRGDSPLHFGNGTRLTVT.

CDR3 coding DNA: TGCGCCAGCAGCCAAGATCTCGGTATCTATCTAGCCAAAAACATTCAGTACTTC. This codes for CASSQDLGIYLAKNIQYF. This sequence joins TRBV4-3 and TRBJ2-4; D gene unclear. CDR1 is LGHNA and CDR2 is YSLEER in the germline V gene. Trimming took off 0 bases at V and 0 bases at J, with 15 bases between the two ends. This CDR3 contains 18 residues.

The table lists this clone with a count of one. The chain couples TRBV5-1 to TRBJ1-2; D remains ambiguous. This CDR3 has 14 amino acids. V was trimmed by 0 bases and J by 2 bases, leaving 8 bases between them. CDR1 is SGHRS and CDR2 is YFSETQ in the germline V gene. CDR3 nucleotide sequence: TGCGCCAGCAGCTTGGGTCGGTCAAACTATGGCTACACCTTC. Protein: CASSLGRSNYGYTF.

The V and J genes are TRBV4-1 and TRBJ1-3; D remains ambiguous. Germline V lookup: CDR1 MGHRA, CDR2 YSYEKL. The CDR3 length is 18 residues. V shed 5 bases and J shed 0 bases, with 20 bases lying between them. This CDR3 is CASSSPSGQTRSGNTIYF. As DNA, the CDR3 is TGCGCCAGCAGCTCACCTAGCGGGCAGACTCGCTCTGGAAACACCATATATTTT.

This clone was observed a handful of times. The chain recombines TRBV30 with TRBJ2-5; 8 nucleotides match TRBD2. The germline V gene encodes CDR1 GTSNPN and CDR2 SVGIG (reference sequence). This CDR3 comprises 15 residues. Trimming took 3 bases from V and 4 from J; bases not matched to a gene: 10. DNA of the CDR3: TGTGCCTGGAGAATAGCGGGATTAGGAGGAGAGACCCAGTACTTC. Protein product: CAWRIAGLGGETQYF. Using reference TRBV30 and TRBJ2-5 for the parts outside the CDR3, the full variable domain is SQTIHQWPATLVQPVGSPLSLECTVEGTSNPNLYWYRQAAGRGLQLLFYSVGIGQISSEVPQNLSASRPQDRQFILSSKKLLLSDSGFYLCAWRIAGLGGETQYFGPGTRLLVL.

The rearrangement joins TRBV6-5 to TRBJ1-3, with 12 positions matching TRBD1. Germline values: CDR1 MNHEY, CDR2 SVGAGI. J lost 9 bases, V lost 8 bases, and 11 bases had no gene match. The CDR3 covers 15 residues. CDR3 nucleotide sequence: TGTGCCAGCGCCAATCGGGACAGGGGGCGTAGCACCATATATTTT. Protein: CASANRDRGRSTIYF.

The chain carries TRBV29-1 and TRBJ1-2; D might be TRBD1 (5 bases). Trimming stripped 3 bases from V and 8 bases from J, with 19 bases between. In germline, CDR1 is SQVTM, CDR2 ANQGSEA. The CDR3 loop spans 14 amino acids. The CDR3 sequence: CSVEGDYMVRGYTF. In DNA form, the CDR3 reads TGCAGCGTTGAGGGGGATTATATGGTCAGGGGCTACACCTTC.